Listed here are 28 T cell receptor beta chains from one sample, sequenced in a study of blood T cell repertoires in COVID-19. The protocol was immunoSEQ multiplex PCR, while the TCRdb copy is restricted to in-frame clones and leaves out a portion. The table has tens of thousands of clones, about 90% seen once. Specimen: peripheral blood. These TCRs come from a human donor in a cohort sampled during active COVID-19.

The V and J genes are TRBV5-4 and TRBJ2-1; 8 bases are a match to TRBD2. In germline, CDR1 is SGHNT, CDR2 YYREEE (reference sequence). The CDR3 sequence is 13 residues long. The V and J ends lost 4 bases and 12 bases, in that order; junction bases with no gene match: 9. CDR3 DNA sequence: TGTGCCAGCAGCACTGGACTAGCCCCACCGCAGTTCTTC. Protein product: CASSTGLAPPQFF. The entire variable domain, with the rest obtained from reference TRBV5-4 and TRBJ2-1, is as follows: ETGVTQSPTHLIKTRGQQVTLRCSSQSGHNTVSWYQQALGQGPQFIFQYYREEENGRGNFPPRFSGLQFPNYSSELNVNALELDDSALYLCASSTGLAPPQFFGPGTRLTVL.

This chain connects TRBV4-2 to TRBJ1-5, with D possibly matching TRBD1 (5 bases). Looked up from germline, CDR1 is LGHNA and CDR2 is YNFKEQ. The CDR3 runs 15 residues. Deletions cut 1 base from V and 2 bases from J, with 9 bases between. The CDR3 here is CASSQAGGGNQPQHF. The CDR3, as DNA: TGTGCCAGCAGCCAAGCGGGAGGGGGCAATCAGCCCCAGCATTTT.

This rearrangement joins TRBV7-2 to TRBJ2-4; D possibly corresponds to TRBD1 (5 bases). Trimming shortened V by 6 bases and J by 0 bases, and 18 bases separated the two germline ends. Germline-derived CDR1 and CDR2 are SGHTA and FQGNSA. The CDR3 totals 17 residues. The CDR3 protein is CASSLKWGSLAKNIQYF. In DNA form, the CDR3 reads TGTGCCAGCAGTCTTAAATGGGGCAGTTTAGCCAAAAACATTCAGTACTTC.

This clone was observed once. The rearrangement uses TRBV5-4 and TRBJ1-2, with TRBD1 matching over 7 bases. The CDR3 contains 15 residues. The germline CDR1 and CDR2 sequences are SGHNT and YYREEE (reference sequence). The J segment lost 4 bases and the V segment lost 3 bases, leaving 9 bases of the junction unmatched. CDR3 protein: CASSSSQGRGYGYTF. In DNA, the CDR3 is TGTGCCAGCAGCTCGTCACAGGGGCGCGGCTATGGCTACACCTTC.

The genes are TRBV6-5 and TRBJ2-7; possibly TRBD1 for D (6 bases). Germline V gene data show CDR1 as MNHEY and CDR2 as SVGAGI. The CDR3 sequence is 14 residues long. V dropped 0 bases and J dropped 2 bases, with 8 bases sitting between them. CDR3 nucleotides: TGTGCCAGCAGTTACTCACAGGGAGCCTACGAGCAGTACTTC. It is translated as CASSYSQGAYEQYF.

The sample holds one count of this clone. The J gene is TRBJ1-1, the V gene TRBV19, with TRBD1 identical over 10 bases. Trimming removed 6 bases from V and 5 bases from J; junction bases left unmatched: 15. Germline loops: CDR1 LNHDA, CDR2 SQIVND (reference sequence). The CDR3 runs to 17 residues. CDR3 nucleotide sequence: TGTGCCAGTAGACCTAGGGGACAGGGGTCGGTCGGGACTGAAGCTTTCTTT. Amino acids: CASRPRGQGSVGTEAFF.

This rearrangement joins TRBV21-1 to TRBJ2-5; TRBD2 is the table's D call, not checked against the DNA. TRBV21-1 is labeled a pseudogene. The CDR3 totals 18 residues. In DNA, the CDR3 is TGTGCCAGCAGCAAAGTGTGGAGGGGCAGGCTCGCTGAAGAGACCCAGTACTTC. Amino acids: CASSKVWRGRLAEETQYF.

The V gene is TRBV2, the J gene TRBJ1-5, with D possibly TRBD1 on 5 matching bases. The CDR3 contains 12 residues. Germline CDR1 and CDR2: SNHLY and FYNNEI. V was pared by 5 bases and J by 4 bases, with 6 bases between. CDR3 protein: CASSPGNQPQHF. CDR3 DNA: TGTGCCAGCAGTCCAGGGAATCAGCCCCAGCATTTT. Based on the CDR3 plus reference TRBV2 and TRBJ1-5, the full variable domain is EPEVTQTPSHQVTQMGQEVILRCVPISNHLYFYWYRQILGQKVEFLVSFYNNEISEKSEIFDDQFSVERPDGSNFTLKIRSTKLEDSAMYFCASSPGNQPQHFGDGTRLSIL.

This chain joins TRBV7-3 and TRBJ2-1; 8 nucleotides match TRBD2. The CDR3 spans 15 residues. J was trimmed by 4 bases and V by 1 base; bases with no gene match: 3. The germline CDR1 and CDR2 sequences are SGHTA and FQGTGA. CDR3 DNA: TGTGCCAGCAGCTTAAAAGCGGGAGCGTACAATGAGCAGTTCTTC. This gives the protein CASSLKAGAYNEQFF. The variable domain in full, with the rest retrieved from reference TRBV7-3 and TRBJ2-1, is GAGVSQTPSNKVTEKGKYVELRCDPISGHTALYWYRQSLGQGPEFLIYFQGTGAADDSGLPNDRFFAVRPEGSVSTLKIQRTERGDSAVYLCASSLKAGAYNEQFFGPGTRLTVL.

CDR3 nucleotides: TGTGCCAGTAGTATCGGCGGGGGGACCAGGGAGACCCAGTACTTC. Translated, it gives CASSIGGGTRETQYF. This chain uses TRBV19 with TRBJ2-5; TRBD2 matches at 8 bases. The CDR3 loop spans 15 amino acids. Germline lookup yields CDR1 LNHDA and CDR2 SQIVND (reference sequence). V shed 3 bases and J 5 bases; nucleotides not matched to a gene: 8.

In DNA, the CDR3 is TGTGCCATCAGAGTAGCTAGCGGGATCTGGTACGAGCAGTACTTC. Translated, it gives CAIRVASGIWYEQYF. This chain uses TRBV10-3 with TRBJ2-7; 9 bases are a match to TRBD2. Per the germline V gene, CDR1 is ENHRY and CDR2 is SYGVKD. Trimming removed 6 bases from V and 4 bases from J; junction bases left unmatched: 10. The CDR3 totals 15 residues.

The chain carries TRBV18 and TRBJ2-2; D is unresolved. V gave up 1 base and J gave up 4 bases, with 7 bases separating them. Germline CDR1 KGHSH, CDR2 LQKENI. CDR3 size: 14 residues. The CDR3 reads CASSPLAGTGELFF. The CDR3 bases are TGTGCCAGCTCACCACTGGCAGGCACCGGGGAGCTGTTTTTT.

The rearrangement joins TRBV6-5 to TRBJ2-1; 8 bases are shared with TRBD2. J was trimmed by 12 bases and V by 5 bases; bases with no gene match: 15. The CDR3 runs to 15 residues. Germline V gives CDR1 MNHEY, CDR2 SVGAGI. The chain's CDR3 is CASSSPGLRAGGQFF. CDR3 coding DNA: TGTGCCAGCAGTAGCCCCGGACTAAGGGCGGGGGGGCAGTTCTTC.

V gene TRBV15 combines with J gene TRBJ1-1; 7 bases agree with TRBD1. V lost 4 bases and J lost 4; bases outside the gene matches: 15. There are 17 residues in the CDR3. Germline V gene sequence: CDR1 LNHNV, CDR2 YYDKDF (reference sequence). The CDR3, as DNA: TGTGCCACCAGCACAGAGTCGACAGGGCGGTGGACCACTGAAGCTTTCTTT. Amino acids: CATSTESTGRWTTEAFF.

The rearrangement links TRBV11-2 to TRBJ2-2; D is unclear. Germline values: CDR1 SGHAT, CDR2 FQNNGV. This CDR3 has 13 amino acids. V was clipped by 3 bases and J by 5 bases, with 7 bases between them. The CDR3: CASSFPSTGELFF. In DNA form, the CDR3 reads TGTGCCAGCAGCTTTCCCTCGACCGGGGAGCTGTTTTTT.

V and J are TRBV27 and TRBJ2-3; 8 bases fit TRBD2. The CDR3 loop spans 18 amino acids. The germline V gene encodes CDR1 MNHEY and CDR2 SMNVEV (reference sequence). Trimming cost V 5 bases and J 2 bases; bases outside gene matches: 15. This chain's CDR3 is CASSPYHPRLATTDTQYF. The CDR3 nucleotides are TGTGCCAGCAGTCCCTACCACCCCCGACTAGCGACCACAGATACGCAGTATTTT.

The chain couples TRBV28 to TRBJ1-2, with TRBD1 identical over 9 bases. V lost 3 bases, J lost 8 bases, and 4 bases stayed unmatched. The germline CDR1 and CDR2 sequences are MDHEN and SYDVKM. This CDR3 contains 13 residues. CDR3 nucleotides: TGTGCCAGCAGTTTGAGACAGGGGGAAGGCTACACCTTC. Encoded protein: CASSLRQGEGYTF.

The chain has TRBV18 and TRBJ1-5; TRBD1 aligns across 9 bases. This CDR3 is built from 15 residues. V lost 5 bases and J lost 2; bases outside the gene matches: 4. Germline assignment: CDR1 KGHSH and CDR2 LQKENI. Here the CDR3 reads CASSWGQGGNQPQHF. CDR3 nucleotides: TGTGCCAGCTCATGGGGACAGGGTGGCAATCAGCCCCAGCATTTT.

The chain couples TRBV5-1 to TRBJ2-1, with 13 bases aligning to TRBD2. The CDR3 is 16 residues long. Germline CDR1 reads SGHRS; CDR2 reads YFSETQ. Trimming at V came to 1 base and at J to 10 bases, leaving 8 bases not matched to a gene. CDR3 coding DNA: TGCGCCAGCAGCTTGCGAACTAGCGGGGGGGCCCGCGAGCAGTTCTTC. Translated, it gives CASSLRTSGGAREQFF.

As concerns this clone: A read error may account for a junction end that differs from germline. This chain links TRBV3-1 (or the pseudogene TRBV3-2) with TRBJ2-1; D is possibly TRBD1 (5 bases). Per germline, CDR1 LGHDT and CDR2 YNNKEL (reference sequence). CDR3 length equals 14 residues. Written as DNA, the CDR3 is TGTGCCAGCAGCAGGAGAAGTACGGACAACGAGCAGTTCTTC. Translated, it gives CASSRRSTDNEQFF.

V and J are TRBV3-1 (or the pseudogene TRBV3-2) and TRBJ2-4, with 8 bases that match TRBD1. Germline CDR1 LGHDT, CDR2 YNNKEL (reference sequence). This CDR3 has 13 amino acids. V trimming: 0 bases; J trimming: 14 bases; junction bases outside the gene matches: 6. This chain's CDR3 is CASSQDSTGGKYF. The CDR3 DNA is TGTGCCAGCAGCCAAGATAGCACAGGGGGAAAGTACTTC.

This chain uses TRBV7-2 with TRBJ1-6; D not certain. Germline assignment: CDR1 SGHTA and CDR2 FQGNSA. Trimming removed 5 bases at V and 4 bases at J, with 15 bases between. The CDR3 runs 16 residues. The CDR3 DNA is TGTGCCAGCAGCGCACCCCCCCTGGCTTATAATTCACCCCTCCACTTT. Its translation: CASSAPPLAYNSPLHF. Full variable domain (missing parts from reference TRBV7-2 and TRBJ1-6): GAGVSQSPSNKVTEKGKDVELRCDPISGHTALYWYRQSLGQGLEFLIYFQGNSAPDKSGLPSDRFSAERTGGSVSTLTIQRTQQEDSAVYLCASSAPPLAYNSPLHFGNGTRLTVT.

The chain recombines TRBV10-3 with TRBJ2-1, with 12 positions matching TRBD2. V shed 9 bases and J 6 bases; nucleotides not matched to a gene: 3. Per the germline V gene, CDR1 is ENHRY and CDR2 is SYGVKD. This CDR3 contains 13 residues. The CDR3: CAMGLAGRNEQFF. The CDR3 DNA is TGTGCCATGGGACTAGCGGGCCGCAATGAGCAGTTCTTC.

The chain uses TRBV19 and TRBJ2-3, with TRBD2 identical over 10 bases. Trimming at V came to 4 bases and at J to 3 bases, leaving 4 bases not matched to a gene. Germline V gene lookup returns CDR1 LNHDA and CDR2 SQIVND (reference sequence). The CDR3 length is 15 residues. The chain's CDR3 is CASSTGLAWTDTQYF. CDR3 bases: TGTGCCAGTAGTACGGGACTAGCGTGGACAGATACGCAGTATTTT.

The chain uses TRBV5-1 and TRBJ1-4; 9 bases align to TRBD1. The CDR3 totals 14 residues. The J segment lost 8 bases and the V segment lost 4 bases, leaving 6 bases of the junction unmatched. Germline loops: CDR1 SGHRS, CDR2 YFSETQ. CDR3: CASSRGQGFEKLFF. The DNA of the CDR3 is TGCGCCAGCAGCCGGGGACAGGGCTTCGAAAAACTGTTTTTT.

This chain links TRBV3-1 (or the pseudogene TRBV3-2) with TRBJ1-1, with 8 bases identical to TRBD1. Looked up from germline, CDR1 is LGHDT and CDR2 is YNNKEL (reference sequence). The CDR3 sequence is 12 residues long. The V and J ends lost 6 bases and 8 bases, in that order; junction bases with no gene match: 5. Here the CDR3 reads CASRIGDREAFF. As DNA, the CDR3 is TGTGCCAGCAGGATCGGGGACAGGGAAGCTTTCTTT.

The chain combines TRBV19 with TRBJ1-1; D unclear. The CDR3 has 13 amino acids. The V gene's germline CDR1 is LNHDA and CDR2 SQIVND (reference sequence). V lost 8 bases and J 5 bases, leaving 15 bases between the germline ends. This CDR3 reads CASGRPGWTEAFF. The DNA of the CDR3 is TGTGCCAGTGGCCGCCCGGGGTGGACTGAAGCTTTCTTT.

This clone was counted a single time. The chain uses TRBV3-1 (or the pseudogene TRBV3-2) and TRBJ1-1; D possibly corresponds to TRBD1 (6 bases). Germline V CDR1 and CDR2: LGHDT, YNNKEL (reference sequence). The CDR3 has 13 residues. V was cut by 4 bases and J by 3 bases, with 9 bases left in between. This CDR3 is CASSPQGYTEAFF. For the CDR3, the DNA is TGTGCCAGCAGCCCCCAGGGGTACACTGAAGCTTTCTTT.